These T cell receptor beta chains were read from a single sample in a study of shared clonotypes between healthy human individuals. Libraries were prepared by immunoSEQ multiplex PCR; TCRdb keeps only in-frame clonotypes and omits some of them. The sample lists fewer than 850,000 clones; 90% were seen once. Sequenced sample: memory CD8+ T cells from PBMCs. These receptors all stem from a young man in good health. Some clones in this sample may be carry-over from other donors' samples. Both conserved end residues are part of each CDR3. The D gene is left open where the match is weak. A row's size may be missing; if present it is once, few, many or a size class.

.	TRBV27	.	TRBJ2-7	TGTGCCAGCGGAGGTCTCTCCTACGAGCAGTACTTC	CASGGLSYEQYF
TRBD1	TRBV10-3	.	TRBJ2-2	TGTGCCATCCCCGGGACAGGGTCCAGAAAAACGAACACCGGGGAGCTGTTTTTT	CAIPGTGSRKTNTGELFF
.	TRBV25-1	.	TRBJ1-2	TGTGCCAGCACCGACTACTATGGCTACACCTTC	CASTDYYGYTF
.	TRBV7-9	once	TRBJ1-1	TGTGCCAGCAGCTTACAAGTAGTCGCTGAAGCTTTCTTT	CASSLQVVAEAFF
TRBD2	TRBV5-1	.	TRBJ2-1	TGCGCCAGCAGCTTGGCCGTTCTAGCGGGAGATCTGTTCTTC	CASSLAVLAGDLFF
.	TRBV4-2	.	TRBJ2-2	TGTGCCAGCAGCCAAGATGGGACGGATTCCGGGGAGCTGTTTTTT	CASSQDGTDSGELFF
.	TRBV10-3	few	TRBJ2-1	TGTGCCATCTCCCTATCGGGAGATTCCTCCAATGAGCAGTTCTTC	CAISLSGDSSNEQFF
TRBD1	TRBV7-9	.	TRBJ2-7	TGTGCCAGCAGCTTTATGAATCCGGGACAGCCCGAGGAGCAGTACTTC	CASSFMNPGQPEEQYF
.	TRBV11-2	.	TRBJ2-7	TGTGCCAGCAGCTTAGATCTGGGCAGACCCTCCTACGAGCAGTACTTC	CASSLDLGRPSYEQYF
TRBD1	TRBV9	.	TRBJ2-7	TGTGCCAGCAGCTCCTCGACAGGGGGATTCAACGAGCAGTACTTC	CASSSSTGGFNEQYF
.	TRBV7-8	once	TRBJ2-7	TGTGCCAGCAGCTCCCCCCGGACCCAGGGGATAGGCGAGCAGTACTTC	CASSSPRTQGIGEQYF
.	TRBV30	.	TRBJ1-1	TGTGCCTGGAGGGCCCTAGGGGGGATAGACACTGAAGCTTTCTTT	CAWRALGGIDTEAFF
TRBD2	TRBV27	.	TRBJ2-7	TGTGCCAGCAGTTTAGAGTGGGGACTAGCGGGCGACGAGCAGTACTTC	CASSLEWGLAGDEQYF
TRBD2	TRBV28	.	TRBJ2-5	TGTGCCAGCAGTTTTCCACTAGCGGGAGGGTTCCAAGAGACCCAGTACTTC	CASSFPLAGGFQETQYF
.	TRBV4-1	.	TRBJ2-1	TGCGCCAGCAGCCAAGATCGGAGGGGCCCCCCCTACAATGAGCAGTTCTTC	CASSQDRRGPPYNEQFF
.	TRBV6-6	.	TRBJ1-2	TGTGCCAGCGTTAGAAGCGGGGTCGGAAGCTATGGCTACACCTTC	CASVRSGVGSYGYTF
.	TRBV4-1	.	TRBJ1-1	TGCGCCAGCAGCCAAGAACATATGGACAGTGAAGCTTTCTTT	CASSQEHMDSEAFF
.	TRBV12-2	.	TRBJ2-1	TGTGCAAGTCCCCTTAGCGGGAGGACCCACAATGAGCAGTTCTTC	CASPLSGRTHNEQFF
TRBD2	TRBV5-1	.	TRBJ2-1	TGCGCCAGCAGCTTGGTTTGGACTAGCGGGCTGGATGGGCAGTTCTTC	CASSLVWTSGLDGQFF
TRBD1	TRBV29-1	.	TRBJ1-3	TGCAGCGTTCCGGGACAGGGGAACACCATATATTTT	CSVPGQGNTIYF
.	TRBV5-5	.	TRBJ2-1	TGTGCCAGCAGCCCCACTGGGGGAAGCTCCTACAATGAGCAGTTCTTC	CASSPTGGSSYNEQFF
.	TRBV7-6	.	TRBJ2-7	TGTGCCAGCAGCTTATACGGGTACTCCTACGAGCAGTACTTC	CASSLYGYSYEQYF
.	TRBV7-2	.	TRBJ1-1	TGTGCCAGCAGCTTTTTTCAGATCTCACACAAAATGAACACTGAAGCTTTCTTT	CASSFFQISHKMNTEAFF
.	TRBV27	.	TRBJ2-5	TGTGCCAGCAGCTTCGCCCCCCCTGCGGGGGCGGAAGAGACCCAGTACTTC	CASSFAPPAGAEETQYF
.	TRBV19	.	TRBJ2-2	TGTGCCAGCGGATGGCAGGGAAACACCGGGGAGCTGTTTTTT	CASGWQGNTGELFF
.	TRBV9	once	TRBJ2-2	TGTGCCAGCAGCGTCCTGGGGACGGGAACCGGGGAGCTGTTTTTT	CASSVLGTGTGELFF
.	TRBV19	.	TRBJ2-7	TGTGCCAGTAGTATAGGGCAGGGGTGGAGCGAGCAGTACTTC	CASSIGQGWSEQYF
.	TRBV7-9	.	TRBJ2-3	TGTGCCAGCAGGATCCTTGAAACAGTCACAGATACGCAGTATTTT	CASRILETVTDTQYF
.	TRBV10-3	once	TRBJ1-5	TGTGCCATCAGTTTACAGGGAGGGTTAGGGCAGCCCCAGCATTTT	CAISLQGGLGQPQHF
TRBD2	TRBV13	.	TRBJ2-1	TGTGCCAGCAGCTCGAGACTAGCCCAGAGCTCCTACAATGAGCAGTTCTTC	CASSSRLAQSSYNEQFF
.	TRBV13	.	TRBJ1-1	TGTGCCAGCAGCGGCCCAGGGGAATGGGACACTGAAGCTTTCTTT	CASSGPGEWDTEAFF
TRBD2	TRBV4-1	.	TRBJ2-3	TGCGCCAGCAGCCAAGATATGGGGAGGGGAGATACGCAGTATTTT	CASSQDMGRGDTQYF
.	TRBV10-2	.	TRBJ2-7	TGCGCCAGCACCGCTAGGACGGACGAGCAGTACTTC	CASTARTDEQYF
.	TRBV4-1	.	TRBJ1-5	TGCGCCAGCAGCCACAAGGAAGGGTCTCAGCCCCAGCATTTT	CASSHKEGSQPQHF
TRBD2	TRBV7-6	.	TRBJ2-3	TGTGCCAGCAGCTGGGACCGGAGGCGGGAGGGAGAGACTAGCACAGATACGCAGTATTTT	CASSWDRRREGETSTDTQYF
TRBD1	TRBV27	.	TRBJ2-7	TGTGCCAGCAGAACGCGGACAGGGCGCTCCTACGAGCAGTACTTC	CASRTRTGRSYEQYF
.	TRBV7-9	.	TRBJ2-7	TGTGCCAGCAGCTCCTCGGCGGGCCACGACGAGCAGTACTTC	CASSSSAGHDEQYF
.	TRBV29-1	.	TRBJ2-7	TGCAGCGTTGAAAAAAGGGGAGCCTCCTACGAGCAGTACTTC	CSVEKRGASYEQYF
.	TRBV14	few	TRBJ1-4	TGTGCCAGCAGCCAGGTCCGAGATGAAAAACTGTTTTTT	CASSQVRDEKLFF
.	TRBV4-2	.	TRBJ2-7	TGTGCCAGCAGCCTCGCGAGGGGATCCTACGAGCAGTACTTC	CASSLARGSYEQYF
.	TRBV10-1	.	TRBJ2-2	TGCGCCAGCAGTGAGTCGGGGGATATTGTGGAAGGGGAGCTGTTTTTT	CASSESGDIVEGELFF
TRBD2	TRBV9	.	TRBJ2-5	TGTGCCAGCAGCGTAGGGGACTACCTTGGAGAGACCCAGTACTTC	CASSVGDYLGETQYF
TRBD2	TRBV25-1	.	TRBJ2-7	TGTGCCAGCAGTCTTAGCGGGAGGGGTACCGAGCAGTACTTC	CASSLSGRGTEQYF
.	TRBV28	.	TRBJ1-2	TGTGCCAGTAAATTCGGGACGGAATATGGCTACACCTTC	CASKFGTEYGYTF
.	TRBV27	.	TRBJ2-2	TGTGCCAGCAGTTCGGGACAGAACACCGGGGAGCTGTTTTTT	CASSSGQNTGELFF
TRBD2	TRBV7-9	.	TRBJ2-5	TGTGCCAGCAGCGCACGACTAGCGAGGCAAGAGACCCAGTACTTC	CASSARLARQETQYF